The 27 T cell receptor beta chains below were found in one sample sequenced in a study of blood T cell repertoires in COVID-19 (dated by TCRdb to 2020 to 2022). Libraries were made using the immunoSEQ multiplex PCR assay. TCRdb re-hosts the immuneACCESS table, in-frame sequences only. Its copies lack some clones; in the studies checked, an unresolved V gene accounts for under half of them, and the cause for the rest is not known. Across this sample there are fewer than 200,000 clones, with approximately 92% seen only once. The top ten constitute 3.5% to 5% of the sample. The specimen was peripheral blood. The receptor set was obtained from a woman aged 45 to 65 with acute or convalescent COVID-19.

The chain combines TRBV7-8 with TRBJ1-6, with a tentative D call TRBD1 (5 bases). The V and J ends lost 1 base and 14 bases respectively, with 21 bases between them. The CDR3 length is 16 residues. CDR1 is SGHVS and CDR2 is FQNEAQ in the germline V gene. The CDR3 spells CASSLGGRGLISALHF. The CDR3 bases are TGTGCCAGCAGCTTAGGGGGCCGAGGTCTAATTTCGGCCCTCCACTTT. The complete variable domain, with remaining parts taken from reference TRBV7-8 and TRBJ1-6, reads GAGVSQSPRYKVAKRGQDVALRCDPISGHVSLFWYQQALGQGPEFLTYFQNEAQLDKSGLPSDRFFAERPEGSVSTLKIQRTQQEDSAVYLCASSLGGRGLISALHFGNGTRLTVT.

The genes are TRBV20-1 and TRBJ1-6; maybe TRBD1 (6 bases). Germline CDR1 is DFQATT and CDR2 is SNEGSKA (reference sequence). V was trimmed by 6 bases and J by 16 bases, leaving 16 bases between them. This CDR3 contains 11 residues. The CDR3 nucleotides are TGCAGTGCCCCGACCGGGGGGGCACTCCACTTT. Protein product: CSAPTGGALHF.

J is TRBJ1-1 and V is TRBV5-1, with D possibly matching TRBD1 (5 bases). This CDR3 has 12 amino acids. V dropped 1 base and J dropped 8 bases, with 9 bases sitting between them. Germline V gene data show CDR1 as SGHRS and CDR2 as YFSETQ. CDR3 sequence: CASSLSGGEAFF. For the CDR3, the DNA is TGCGCCAGCAGCTTGTCCGGGGGAGAAGCTTTCTTT.

The table lists this clone with a few counts. This chain links TRBV19 with TRBJ1-5, with 8 bases aligning to TRBD1. Unmatched junction bases numbered 16, after V lost 5 bases and J lost 1 base. CDR1 LNHDA and CDR2 SQIVND come from the germline V gene (reference sequence). The CDR3 has 19 amino acids. CDR3 residues: CASSPLAGTGTLSNQPQHF. CDR3 in DNA: TGTGCCAGTAGTCCATTGGCGGGGACAGGAACTTTGAGCAATCAGCCCCAGCATTTT. Full variable domain (remainder filled in from reference TRBV19 and TRBJ1-5): DGGITQSPKYLFRKEGQNVTLSCEQNLNHDAMYWYRQDPGQGLRLIYYSQIVNDFQKGDIAEGYSVSREKKESFPLTVTSAQKNPTAFYLCASSPLAGTGTLSNQPQHFGDGTRLSIL.

The chain combines TRBV7-2 with TRBJ1-2, with 8 bases aligning to TRBD1. The V gene's germline CDR1 is SGHTA and CDR2 FQGNSA. This CDR3 is built from 17 residues. The ends lost 5 bases at V and 7 bases at J; junction bases unmatched: 18. CDR3: CASSHDEKGQDGGGYTF. DNA for the CDR3: TGTGCCAGCAGCCACGACGAGAAGGGACAGGACGGAGGTGGCTACACCTTC.

This chain joins TRBV7-8 and TRBJ1-4; a weak D match, TRBD1 (5 bases). Per the germline V gene, CDR1 is SGHVS and CDR2 is FQNEAQ. The CDR3 sequence is 15 residues long. V was pared by 1 base and J by 5 bases, with 11 bases between. The CDR3 nucleotides are TGTGCCAGCAGCTTAGGGCGGGGGGTAAATGAAAAACTGTTTTTT. This translates into CASSLGRGVNEKLFF.

This sequence joins TRBV5-8 and TRBJ2-5; TRBD2 matches at 8 bases. Per germline, CDR1 SGHTS and CDR2 YDEGEE. Trimming removed 2 bases from V and 7 bases from J; junction bases left unmatched: 4. This CDR3 region has 13 residues. CDR3 in DNA: TGTGCCAGCAGCTTCGGGGGGGAAGCGACCCAGTACTTC. This codes for CASSFGGEATQYF.

This chain joins TRBV27 and TRBJ2-7; no firm D call. V gave up 5 bases and J gave up 2 bases, with 10 bases separating them. Germline CDR1 is MNHEY and CDR2 is SMNVEV (reference sequence). This CDR3 spans 13 amino acids. The CDR3 bases are TGTGCCAGCAGTCCGACTGGCCCCTACGAGCAGTACTTC. As protein: CASSPTGPYEQYF.

The chain uses TRBV7-9 and TRBJ2-7, with TRBD1 matching 8 bases. The J segment lost 2 bases and the V segment lost 2 bases, leaving 5 bases of the junction unmatched. Looked up from germline, CDR1 is SEHNR and CDR2 is FQNEAQ (reference sequence). The CDR3 runs to 15 residues. In DNA form, the CDR3 reads TGTGCCAGCAGCTTAACCCTGACAGGGGCCTACGAGCAGTACTTC. It is translated as CASSLTLTGAYEQYF.

The chain has TRBV28 and TRBJ1-2; D unclear. The CDR3 totals 11 residues. Germline V gene sequence: CDR1 MDHEN, CDR2 SYDVKM. Trimming pared 2 bases from V and 8 bases from J, leaving 6 bases between. The CDR3 sequence: CASSLARGYTF. CDR3 DNA: TGTGCCAGCAGTTTAGCGAGAGGCTACACCTTC.

This chain joins TRBV19 and TRBJ2-1; 8 nucleotides agree with TRBD1. The CDR3 loop spans 15 amino acids. Germline V lookup: CDR1 LNHDA, CDR2 SQIVND (reference sequence). Trimming removed 2 bases from V and 7 bases from J; junction bases left unmatched: 7. The DNA for the CDR3 is TGTGCCAGTAGTATAAGGCAGGGGGCTGGGAATGAGCAGTTCTTC. This translates into CASSIRQGAGNEQFF. The whole variable domain, filled in from reference TRBV19 and TRBJ2-1, reads DGGITQSPKYLFRKEGQNVTLSCEQNLNHDAMYWYRQDPGQGLRLIYYSQIVNDFQKGDIAEGYSVSREKKESFPLTVTSAQKNPTAFYLCASSIRQGAGNEQFFGPGTRLTVL.

The count of this clone is one. The genes are TRBV7-2 and TRBJ2-2, with 8 bases matching TRBD1. The germline V gene encodes CDR1 SGHTA and CDR2 FQGNSA. CDR3 size: 15 residues. J was trimmed by 4 bases and V by 5 bases; bases with no gene match: 6. CDR3 region: CASSPRGHGTGELFF. The CDR3 bases are TGTGCCAGCAGCCCCAGGGGGCACGGCACCGGGGAGCTGTTTTTT.

This clone was recorded only once. The gene calls are TRBV19 and TRBJ1-1; D remains ambiguous. Trimming cost V 3 bases and J 1 base, with 9 bases left between them. CDR3 length: 14 residues. Germline CDR1 reads LNHDA; CDR2 reads SQIVND (reference sequence). The CDR3 protein is CASSIRGKNTEAFF. The CDR3 DNA is TGTGCCAGTAGTATTCGAGGGAAGAACACTGAAGCTTTCTTT. The variable domain in full, with the rest retrieved from reference TRBV19 and TRBJ1-1, is DGGITQSPKYLFRKEGQNVTLSCEQNLNHDAMYWYRQDPGQGLRLIYYSQIVNDFQKGDIAEGYSVSREKKESFPLTVTSAQKNPTAFYLCASSIRGKNTEAFFGQGTRLTVV.

The V call is TRBV4-1, the J call TRBJ1-5; the match to TRBD1 covers 8 bases. CDR3 length: 15 residues. Trimming took 0 bases from V and 7 from J; bases not matched to a gene: 5. Germline CDR1 and CDR2: MGHRA and YSYEKL. The DNA for the CDR3 is TGCGCCAGCAGCCAAGATGGGACAGGTTGGCAGCCCCAGCATTTT. Translated: CASSQDGTGWQPQHF.

The sample holds one count of this clone. This chain uses TRBV6-4 with TRBJ2-5, with D maybe TRBD2 (6 bases). The CDR3 is made up of 13 amino acids. CDR1 MRHNA and CDR2 SNTAGT come from the germline V gene. Trimming shortened V by 4 bases and J by 5 bases, and 11 bases separated the two germline ends. CDR3 DNA: TGTGCCAGCAGTGGGGGACTCGGCGAGACCCAGTACTTC. The encoded protein is CASSGGLGETQYF.

This sequence joins TRBV12-3 or TRBV12-4 and TRBJ1-1; a weak D match, TRBD1 (5 bases). V was pared by 6 bases and J by 7 bases, with 15 bases between. This CDR3 region has 13 residues. The CDR3: CASRLPGTLEAFF. Written as DNA, the CDR3 is TGTGCCAGCAGGCTCCCAGGGACTCTTGAAGCTTTCTTT.

The rearrangement joins TRBV19 to TRBJ2-7; 10 nucleotides align to TRBD2. The germline V gene encodes CDR1 LNHDA and CDR2 SQIVND (reference sequence). V shed 4 bases, J shed 2 bases, and the junction held 5 bases outside the gene matches. The CDR3 runs 15 residues. The CDR3 region has the DNA TGTGCCAGTAGTAGAACTAGCGGGACGACCTACGAGCAGTACTTC. Its protein product is CASSRTSGTTYEQYF.

The chain employs TRBV28 and TRBJ2-2; TRBD2 aligns across 15 bases. The V segment lost 4 bases and the J segment 4 bases; nucleotides outside the gene matches: 4. Looked up from germline, CDR1 is MDHEN and CDR2 is SYDVKM. The CDR3 extends over 17 amino acids. Written as DNA, the CDR3 is TGTGCCAGCAGTTGGGGACTAGCGGGAGGAAGCACCGGGGAGCTGTTTTTT. Translated: CASSWGLAGGSTGELFF.

The chain recombines TRBV5-4 with TRBJ1-3; possible D gene TRBD1, 6 bases. The V end lost 9 bases, the J end lost 0 bases, and 13 bases lay between the germline ends. Germline CDR1 is SGHNT and CDR2 is YYREEE (reference sequence). This CDR3 is 14 amino acids long. The chain's CDR3 is CATQLGASGNTIYF. In nucleotides, the CDR3 is TGTGCCACCCAATTGGGGGCCTCTGGAAACACCATATATTTT.

The chain joins TRBV6-5 to TRBJ1-5; possible D gene TRBD1, 6 bases. Germline assignment: CDR1 MNHEY and CDR2 SVGAGI. The CDR3 is 14 amino acids. The V end was cut by 8 bases, the J end by 7 bases, with 18 bases between. The DNA for the CDR3 is TGTGCCAGCGGGCGACAGGACCTATCGCAGCCCCAGCATTTT. Translated: CASGRQDLSQPQHF.

The rearrangement joins TRBV3-1 (or the pseudogene TRBV3-2) to TRBJ1-5, with D hard to call. The CDR3 runs to 13 residues. V was pared by 1 base and J by 7 bases, with 8 bases between. The germline CDR1 and CDR2 sequences are LGHDT and YNNKEL (reference sequence). DNA for the CDR3: TGTGCCAGCAGCCAAGGATGGCTCCAGCCCCAGCATTTT. Amino acids: CASSQGWLQPQHF.

This sequence joins TRBV4-1 and TRBJ1-5, with D possibly TRBD1 on 5 matching bases. CDR1 is MGHRA and CDR2 is YSYEKL in the germline V gene. This CDR3 spans 17 amino acids. With 1 base removed from V and 0 bases from J, the gap between germline ends came to 13 bases. The CDR3 here is CASSQGPDSYSNQPQHF. CDR3 DNA sequence: TGCGCCAGCAGCCAAGGGCCTGACAGCTATAGCAATCAGCCCCAGCATTTT.

The J gene is TRBJ2-7, the V gene TRBV7-9; 7 bases fit TRBD2. V was clipped by 0 bases and J by 2 bases; unmatched bases: 4. CDR1 is SEHNR, CDR2 FQNEAQ, per germline (reference sequence). The CDR3 is 15 amino acids. The CDR3 coding sequence is TGTGCCAGCAGCTTAGCAGCGGGGACCCCCTACGAGCAGTACTTC. Translation: CASSLAAGTPYEQYF.

V gene TRBV5-1 combines with J gene TRBJ1-2, with D perhaps TRBD1 (6 bases). The CDR3 totals 15 residues. V was cut by 3 bases and J by 6 bases, with 18 bases left in between. Germline V CDR1 and CDR2: SGHRS, YFSETQ. The CDR3 sequence: CASSSGQPTSHGYTF. CDR3 DNA sequence: TGCGCCAGCAGCTCAGGACAGCCCACCTCCCATGGCTACACCTTC.

The V call is TRBV5-5, the J call TRBJ1-6; a possible D gene is TRBD1 (5 bases). Germline CDR1 is SGHKS and CDR2 is YYEKEE (reference sequence). The CDR3 spans 16 residues. V lost 0 bases and J lost 3, with 10 bases in between. In nucleotides, the CDR3 is TGTGCCAGCAGCTTGGATGGGGCCCTCTATAATTCACCCCTCCACTTT. Translated, it gives CASSLDGALYNSPLHF.

The chain uses TRBV9 and TRBJ2-2; 11 nucleotides align to TRBD2. This CDR3 is built from 17 residues. V gave up 0 bases and J gave up 6 bases; unmatched junction bases: 7. CDR1 SGDLS and CDR2 YYNGEE come from the germline V gene. CDR3 nucleotide sequence: TGTGCCAGCAGCGTAGTACGGTCTAGCGGGGGGTCCGGGGAGCTGTTTTTT. As protein: CASSVVRSSGGSGELFF.

CDR3 in DNA: TGTGCCAGCAGGGAGGGAGTCTCTGGAAACACCATATATTTT. It codes for CASREGVSGNTIYF. The chain joins TRBV6-5 to TRBJ1-3; D remains ambiguous. Germline values: CDR1 MNHEY, CDR2 SVGAGI. This CDR3 has 14 amino acids. V lost 6 bases to trimming and J lost 0 bases, with 9 bases between them.